The present T cell receptor beta chain was sequenced within a study of shared clonotypes between healthy human individuals (dated by TCRdb to between 2020 and 2021). The study in broad terms: A couple of women and a few men aged 18 to 49 years were included in the cohort. Libraries were prepared and TCR repertoires were sequenced by different laboratories using diverse techniques, in order to increase sequencing depth and limit assay-specific biases. To estimate repertoire size and how much clonotypes are shared between individuals, the study performed deep sequencing of blood TCR repertoires from roughly five healthy adults. Between about 0.94 and 8.9 billion PBMCs per donor were obtained by leukapheresis. For each donor, CD4 naive and CD4 memory were each given three plates, CD8 naive was given two plates, and CD8 memory was given one plate.

What the research found in general, with its limitations: Sampling was restricted to blood, and TCR repertoires in tissue are likely to differ from TCR repertoires in blood. The small number of donors limited the genetic and exposure-history diversity represented. Naive subsets generally had larger estimated clonotype richness than memory subsets did. Rarefaction of sorted-subset datasets indicated incomplete sequencing despite the large sequencing depth. When a handful of donors were compared, the shared fraction of clonotypes was about 5.4% for naive CD4, about 4% for naive CD8, roughly 2.5% for memory CD4, and less than 0.5% for memory CD8. Compared with non-shared clonotypes, clonotypes shared by all four sorted-subset donors had higher generation probabilities. Based on pairwise subsampling, the degree of clonotype sharing among donors was expected to be affected by sequencing depth.

Using the deep immunoSEQ assay, TCR CDR3 regions were amplified from genomic DNA by multiplex PCR. Extracted genomic DNA from each cell subset was spread evenly across all wells of several immunoSEQ 96-well plates, with each plate serving as a replicate. For sorted subsets, around 200 ng genomic DNA, equal to about 30,000 T cell genomes, was loaded into each replicate PCR. Purified libraries were measured with a Qubit 3.0 fluorometer, size-checked on a Bioanalyzer 2100, and measured again with the KAPA Library Quantification kit. A separate single-read 150-cycle Illumina NextSeq 550 flow cell was used to sequence each immunoSEQ 96-well plate. The published analysis was carried out like this. The immunoSEQ output contained only junctional sequences without quality scores, so filtering could not match that applied to full-length reads. Sequences were annotated with PyIR, a Python wrapper for IgBLAST v1.9, and V/J genes and CDR3 were assigned using IMGT germline references. Any read was removed if the V/J assignment was weak (E-value above 1e-6), the CDR3 was missing, or the read contained stop codons, out-of-frame junctions, or ambiguous translated residues. V3J clonotypes were defined by identical inferred V gene, J gene, and CDR3 amino acid sequence. The percentage overlap between two repertoires was calculated by dividing the number of shared unique clonotypes by the size of the smaller repertoire. Three approaches were used to assess repertoire richness: RTK rarefaction, the Chao1 estimator, and Recon v2.1 estimates of unobserved clonotypes. Generation probabilities were computed with OLGA for all TCRbeta clonotypes obtained by the gDNA method from four donors. TCRdb's version of the immuneACCESS table is confined to in-frame rearrangements and falls short of the full clone set. An unresolved V gene accounts for under half of the shortfall where checked; the remainder is of unknown origin. V, J and clone size reflect that table, while D and trimming were determined from the DNA. The sample profile shows about 2 million clones; just under 95% of them were found once. The ten largest clones represent roughly 1% of the sample.

The CDR3 runs 15 residues from the cysteine to the phenylalanine. The entry retains the CDR3 DNA only, 45 bases that are in frame from base 1. Trimming takes 4 bases from V and 8 bases from J, and the germline ends sit 18 bases apart. The germline V gene encodes CDR1 KGHSH and CDR2 LQKENI. Turning to this clone: No antigen is known for it. Per-nucleotide qualities are absent, and no much larger clonotype sits a single base away.

For the CD8 naive samples, CD45RO-negative cells were positively selected for CCR7, yielding a CD45RA+CCR7+ population from which TemRA cells were excluded. The donors were healthy, HIV-negative adults with no recently reported acute infections or vaccinations. Every donor was a Caucasian adult residing in Nashville, Tennessee, USA. Blood was collected by leukapheresis, and PBMCs were isolated by Ficoll-Histopaque density gradient centrifugation and then cryopreserved in liquid nitrogen vapor phase. Analytical flow cytometry was used to check the purity and quantity of each magnetically sorted T cell population. Genomic DNA was isolated from each sorted fraction and quantified by UV absorbance on a Nanodrop 2000c.

Recombination joined TRBV18 with TRBJ2-1; D gene: possibly TRBD1, on 7 matching bases. The source is a man aged 18 to 35 in good health. Sequencing input: naive CD8+ T cells sorted from blood. The intended sense of this specimen's cell subset or site label: CD45RA+CCR7+. The DNA sequence reads TGTGCCAGCTCACTCACGGACAGGAGGGAGGATGAGCAGTTCTTC. The encoded protein is CASSLTDRREDEQFF.